What follows is one T cell receptor beta chain and its context. What it recognizes is unknown. This PCR relied on a set of 60 Vbeta primers and 13 Jbeta primers. Here immunoSEQ multiplex PCR was the method, and the copy in TCRdb shows in-frame clones only, minus some. The table lists 150,000 to 200,000 clones, about 70% of them singletons. This CDR3 contains 17 residues. Germline V lookup: CDR1 LGHNT, CDR2 FRNRAP. V lost 6 bases and J lost 0, with 15 bases in between. The sample originates from a study of cytomegalovirus exposure and HLA in healthy donors. Whole-study findings and limits: A later analysis linked a missense variant in DCLRE1C to the trimming of TCR beta V and J genes. Later examination showed HLA-associated TCR beta chains had greater clonal expansion than equally common others. Reportedly, a later analysis found an Asian-associated ancestry cluster had fewer N-insertions than the approximately 640-donor mean.

This chain links TRBV12-5 with TRBJ2-6; D may be TRBD1 (5 bases). The specimen sequenced was PBMCs. This sequence originates from a man younger than 45 in good health and CMV-seropositive. CDR3 DNA: TGTGCTAGTGGACGAAAGGAAGACAGCTCTGGGGCCAACGTCCTGACTTTC. This sequence encodes CASGRKEDSSGANVLTF.